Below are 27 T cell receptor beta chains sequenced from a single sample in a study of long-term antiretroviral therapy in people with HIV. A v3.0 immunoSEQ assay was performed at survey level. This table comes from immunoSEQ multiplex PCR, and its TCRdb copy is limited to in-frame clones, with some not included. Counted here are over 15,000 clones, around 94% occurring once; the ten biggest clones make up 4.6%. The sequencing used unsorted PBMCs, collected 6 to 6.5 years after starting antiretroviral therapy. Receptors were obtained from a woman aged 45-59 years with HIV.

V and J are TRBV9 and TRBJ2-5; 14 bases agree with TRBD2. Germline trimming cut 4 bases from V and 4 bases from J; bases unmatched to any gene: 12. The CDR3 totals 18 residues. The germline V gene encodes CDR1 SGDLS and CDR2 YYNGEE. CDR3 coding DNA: TGTGCCAGCAGCATAGGGACTAGCGGGAGTGGCTTGGGAGAGACCCAGTACTTC. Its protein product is CASSIGTSGSGLGETQYF.

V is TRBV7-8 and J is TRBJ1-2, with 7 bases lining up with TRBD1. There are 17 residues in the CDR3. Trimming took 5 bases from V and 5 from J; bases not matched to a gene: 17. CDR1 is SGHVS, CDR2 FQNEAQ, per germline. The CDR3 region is CASSPYSTGSIGYGYTF. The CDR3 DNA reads TGTGCCAGCAGCCCGTATTCGACAGGGTCAATTGGGTATGGCTACACCTTC.

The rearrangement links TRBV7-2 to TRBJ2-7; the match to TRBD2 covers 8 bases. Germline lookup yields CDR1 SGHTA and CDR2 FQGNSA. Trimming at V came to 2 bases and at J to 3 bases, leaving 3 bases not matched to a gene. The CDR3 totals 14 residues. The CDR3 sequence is CASSLRAGGYEQYF. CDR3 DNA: TGTGCCAGCAGCTTAAGGGCGGGAGGCTACGAGCAGTACTTC.

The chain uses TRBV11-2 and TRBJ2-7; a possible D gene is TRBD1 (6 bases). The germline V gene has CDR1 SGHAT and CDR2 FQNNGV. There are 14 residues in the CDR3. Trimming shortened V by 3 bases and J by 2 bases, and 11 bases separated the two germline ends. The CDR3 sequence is CASSFLSGAYEQYF. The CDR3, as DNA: TGTGCCAGCAGCTTCCTCTCAGGGGCCTACGAGCAGTACTTC.

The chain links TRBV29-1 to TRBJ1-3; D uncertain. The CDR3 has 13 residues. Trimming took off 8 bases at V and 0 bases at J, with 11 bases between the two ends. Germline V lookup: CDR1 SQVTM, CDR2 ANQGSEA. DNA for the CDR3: TGCAGCAGCAGTGAGAACTCTGGAAACACCATATATTTT. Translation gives CSSSENSGNTIYF.

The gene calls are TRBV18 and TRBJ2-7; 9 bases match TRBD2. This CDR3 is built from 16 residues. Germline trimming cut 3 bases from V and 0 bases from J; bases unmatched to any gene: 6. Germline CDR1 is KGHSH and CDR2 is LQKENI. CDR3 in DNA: TGTGCCAGCTCACCCGAAGATAGCGGGAGCTCCTACGAGCAGTACTTC. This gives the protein CASSPEDSGSSYEQYF.

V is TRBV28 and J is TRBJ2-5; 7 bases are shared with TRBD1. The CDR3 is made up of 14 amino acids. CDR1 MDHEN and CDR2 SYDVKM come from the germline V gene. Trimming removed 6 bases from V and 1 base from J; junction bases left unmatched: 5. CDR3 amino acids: CASSRGTAQETQYF. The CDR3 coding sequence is TGTGCCAGCAGCCGAGGGACAGCCCAAGAGACCCAGTACTTC.

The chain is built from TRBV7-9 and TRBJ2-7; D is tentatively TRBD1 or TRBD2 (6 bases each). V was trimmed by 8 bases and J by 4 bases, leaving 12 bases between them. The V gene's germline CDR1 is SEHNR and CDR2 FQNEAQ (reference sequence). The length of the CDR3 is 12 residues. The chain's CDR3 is CASGGLQYEQYF. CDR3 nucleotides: TGTGCCAGCGGGGGGCTCCAGTACGAGCAGTACTTC.

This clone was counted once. The chain's CDR3 is CASSLSGTADTQYF. The CDR3 nucleotides read TGTGCCAGCAGTTTATCCGGGACCGCAGATACGCAGTATTTT. This rearrangement joins TRBV27 to TRBJ2-3; D may correspond to TRBD1 or TRBD2 (5 bases each). The CDR3 has 14 residues. Between the trimmed V and J ends, which lost 0 bases and 4 bases, there was a span of 8 bases. Germline values: CDR1 MNHEY, CDR2 SMNVEV (reference sequence).

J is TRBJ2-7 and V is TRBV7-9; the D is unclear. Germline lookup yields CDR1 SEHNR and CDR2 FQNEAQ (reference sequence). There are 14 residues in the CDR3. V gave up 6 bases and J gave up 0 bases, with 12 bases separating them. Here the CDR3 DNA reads TGTGCCAGCAGTCTGGACCTTAGCTCCTACGAGCAGTACTTC. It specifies CASSLDLSSYEQYF.

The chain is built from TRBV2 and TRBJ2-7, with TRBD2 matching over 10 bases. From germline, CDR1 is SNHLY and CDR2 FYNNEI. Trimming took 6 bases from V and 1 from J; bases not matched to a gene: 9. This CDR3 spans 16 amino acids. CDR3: CASRKILAGTSYEQYF. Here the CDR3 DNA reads TGTGCCAGCAGAAAAATACTAGCGGGGACGTCCTACGAGCAGTACTTC.

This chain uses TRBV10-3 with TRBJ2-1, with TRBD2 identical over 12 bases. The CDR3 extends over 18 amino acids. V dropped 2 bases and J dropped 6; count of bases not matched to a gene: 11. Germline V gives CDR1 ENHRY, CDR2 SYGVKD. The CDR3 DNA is TGTGCCATCAGTGAGAGGTCCCTAGCGGGAGGGCCGGGCAATGAGCAGTTCTTC. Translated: CAISERSLAGGPGNEQFF.

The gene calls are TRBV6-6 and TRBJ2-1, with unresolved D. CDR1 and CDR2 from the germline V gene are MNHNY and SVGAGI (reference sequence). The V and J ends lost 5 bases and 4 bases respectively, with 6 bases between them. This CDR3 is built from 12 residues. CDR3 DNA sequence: TGTGCCAGCAGTCGCCCTTACAATGAGCAGTTCTTC. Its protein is CASSRPYNEQFF.

CDR3 DNA sequence: TGTGCCAGCAGTGATTGGAGGGATCAGGGGGAACGCACTGAAGCTTTCTTT. Residues: CASSDWRDQGERTEAFF. The chain has TRBV2 and TRBJ1-1, with 7 bases lining up with TRBD1. The CDR3 consists of 17 residues. With V trimmed by 3 bases and J by 4 bases, 14 bases remained unmatched. The V gene's germline CDR1 is SNHLY and CDR2 FYNNEI. The full variable domain, in which reference TRBV2 and TRBJ1-1 provide the parts outside the CDR3, is EPEVTQTPSHQVTQMGQEVILRCVPISNHLYFYWYRQILGQKVEFLVSFYNNEISEKSEIFDDQFSVERPDGSNFTLKIRSTKLEDSAMYFCASSDWRDQGERTEAFFGQGTRLTVV.

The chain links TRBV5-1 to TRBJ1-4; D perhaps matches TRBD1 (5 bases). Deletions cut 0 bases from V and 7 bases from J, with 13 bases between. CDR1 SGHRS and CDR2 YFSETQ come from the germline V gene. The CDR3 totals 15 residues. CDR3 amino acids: CASSLGGAEGEKLFF. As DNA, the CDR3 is TGCGCCAGCAGCTTGGGAGGGGCAGAGGGTGAAAAACTGTTTTTT.

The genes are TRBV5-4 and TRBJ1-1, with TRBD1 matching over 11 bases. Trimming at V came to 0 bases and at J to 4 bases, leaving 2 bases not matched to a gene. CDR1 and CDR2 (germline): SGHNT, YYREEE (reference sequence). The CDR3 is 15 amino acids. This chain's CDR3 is CASSLGGTGGTEAFF. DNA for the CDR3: TGTGCCAGCAGCTTGGGAGGGACAGGGGGCACTGAAGCTTTCTTT.

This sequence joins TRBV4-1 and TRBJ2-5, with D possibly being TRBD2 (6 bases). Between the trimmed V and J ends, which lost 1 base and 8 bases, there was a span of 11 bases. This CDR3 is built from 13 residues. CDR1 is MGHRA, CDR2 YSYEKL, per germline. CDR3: CASSQGRVNTQYF. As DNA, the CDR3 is TGCGCCAGCAGCCAAGGGAGGGTCAATACCCAGTACTTC.

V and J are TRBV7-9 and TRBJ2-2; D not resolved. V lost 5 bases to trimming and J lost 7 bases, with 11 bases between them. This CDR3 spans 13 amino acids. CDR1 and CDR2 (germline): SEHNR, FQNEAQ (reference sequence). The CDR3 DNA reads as TGTGCCAGCAGCCACGATGAATTCGGGGAGCTGTTTTTT. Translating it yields CASSHDEFGELFF. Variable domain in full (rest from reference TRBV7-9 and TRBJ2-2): DTGVSQNPRHKITKRGQNVTFRCDPISEHNRLYWYRQTLGQGPEFLTYFQNEAQLEKSRLLSDRFSAERPKGSFSTLEIQRTEQGDSAMYLCASSHDEFGELFFGEGSRLTVL.

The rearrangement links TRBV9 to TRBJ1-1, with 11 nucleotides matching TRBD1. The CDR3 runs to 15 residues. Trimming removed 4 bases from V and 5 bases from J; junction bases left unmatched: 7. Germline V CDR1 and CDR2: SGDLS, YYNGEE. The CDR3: CASSTGTGGRTEAFF. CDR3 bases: TGTGCCAGCAGCACCGGGACAGGGGGTCGGACTGAAGCTTTCTTT.

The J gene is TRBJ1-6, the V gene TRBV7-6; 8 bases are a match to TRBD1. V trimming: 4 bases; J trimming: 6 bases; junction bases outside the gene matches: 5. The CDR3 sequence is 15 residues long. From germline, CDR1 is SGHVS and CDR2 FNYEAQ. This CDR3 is CASSSRTGSNSPLHF. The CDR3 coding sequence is TGTGCCAGCAGCTCTAGGACAGGGTCTAATTCACCCCTCCACTTT.

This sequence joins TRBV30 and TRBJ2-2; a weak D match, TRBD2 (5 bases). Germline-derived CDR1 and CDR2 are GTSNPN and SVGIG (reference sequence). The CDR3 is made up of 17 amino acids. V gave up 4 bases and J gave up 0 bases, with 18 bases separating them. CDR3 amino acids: CAWIRLQVTTNTGELFF. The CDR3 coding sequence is TGTGCCTGGATTCGTTTACAAGTGACTACGAACACCGGGGAGCTGTTTTTT.

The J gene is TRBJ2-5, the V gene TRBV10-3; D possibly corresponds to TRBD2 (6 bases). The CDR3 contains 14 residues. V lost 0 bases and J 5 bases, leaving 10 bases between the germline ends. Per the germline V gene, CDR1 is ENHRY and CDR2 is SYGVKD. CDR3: CAISESTGGETQYF. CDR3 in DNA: TGTGCCATCAGTGAGTCAACTGGGGGGGAGACCCAGTACTTC.

Written as DNA, the CDR3 is TGTGCCAGCAGCTACCCCGGGACTAGCGCCTACAATGAGCAGTTCTTC. Translated, it gives CASSYPGTSAYNEQFF. V and J are TRBV7-9 and TRBJ2-1; 10 bases fit TRBD2. Germline V gene data show CDR1 as SEHNR and CDR2 as FQNEAQ (reference sequence). This CDR3 is built from 16 residues. V was pared by 4 bases and J by 2 bases, with 5 bases of the junction left unmatched.

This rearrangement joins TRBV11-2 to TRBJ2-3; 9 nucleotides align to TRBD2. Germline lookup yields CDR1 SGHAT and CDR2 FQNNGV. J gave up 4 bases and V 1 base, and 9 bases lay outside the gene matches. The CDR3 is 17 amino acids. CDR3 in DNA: TGTGCCAGCAGCTTAGGGTTTGCGGGAGGGCCCGCAGATACGCAGTATTTT. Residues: CASSLGFAGGPADTQYF.

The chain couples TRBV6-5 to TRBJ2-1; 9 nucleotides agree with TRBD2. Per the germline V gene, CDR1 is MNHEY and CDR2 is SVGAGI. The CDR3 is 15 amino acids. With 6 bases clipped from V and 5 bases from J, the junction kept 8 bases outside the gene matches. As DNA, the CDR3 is TGTGCCAGCAGCAAAATAGCGGGAGCCAACAATGAGCAGTTCTTC. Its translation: CASSKIAGANNEQFF.

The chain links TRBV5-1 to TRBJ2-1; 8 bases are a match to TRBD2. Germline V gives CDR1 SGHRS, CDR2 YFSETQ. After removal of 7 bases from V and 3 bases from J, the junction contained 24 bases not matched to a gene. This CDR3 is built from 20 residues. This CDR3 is CASPSLGAGGGGKGYNEQFF. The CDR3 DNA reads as TGCGCCAGCCCTTCCCTGGGGGCGGGAGGAGGAGGTAAGGGCTACAATGAGCAGTTCTTC.

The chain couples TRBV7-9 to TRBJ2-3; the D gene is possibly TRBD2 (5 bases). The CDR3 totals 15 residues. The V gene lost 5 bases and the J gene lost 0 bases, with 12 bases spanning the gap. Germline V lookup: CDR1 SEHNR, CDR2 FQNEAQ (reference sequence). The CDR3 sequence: CASSPRSGSTDTQYF. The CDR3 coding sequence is TGTGCCAGCAGCCCCAGGAGCGGTAGCACAGATACGCAGTATTTT.